Presented here are 20 T cell receptor beta chains from one specimen sequenced in a study of T-cell memory formation after mild COVID-19. MiXCR was run by TCRdb on the 5' RACE reads, yielding one entry per CDR3 protein. Of a few hundred thousand distinct CDR3 sequences listed, roughly 22% are singletons. The sequenced sample was PBMCs or a T cell subset sorted from them (not recorded which). The receptors derive from an adult woman who had mild COVID-19 (a few samples of this study predate the infection). Cell type and time point are not known.

The genes are TRBV12-3 or TRBV12-4 and TRBJ2-1; D ambiguous. V was shortened by 4 bases and J by 5 bases, with 6 bases between the two germline ends. The CDR3 has 12 amino acids. This CDR3 reads CASSWADNEQFF. CDR3 DNA: TGTGCCAGCAGTTGGGCAGACAATGAGCAGTTCTTC.

The V gene is TRBV7-9, the J gene TRBJ2-1; D unclear. This CDR3 region has 14 residues. CDR1 and CDR2 from the germline V gene are SEHNR and FQNEAQ (reference sequence). Trimming pared 1 base from V and 7 bases from J, leaving 11 bases between. The CDR3 spells CASSLGGSRNEQFF. Here the CDR3 DNA reads TGTGCCAGCAGCTTAGGTGGTAGCAGGAATGAGCAGTTCTTC.

In nucleotides, the CDR3 is TGTGCCAGCAGTAAGGGACAGCAAGAGACCCAGTACTTC. Translating gives CASSKGQQETQYF. The chain uses TRBV7-2 and TRBJ2-5; 7 bases are shared with TRBD1. Trimming at V came to 6 bases and at J to 2 bases, leaving 3 bases not matched to a gene. CDR3 length equals 13 residues. In germline, CDR1 is SGHTA, CDR2 FQGNSA.

The chain carries TRBV5-6 and TRBJ1-1; 7 nucleotides align to TRBD1. Germline loops: CDR1 SGHDT, CDR2 YYEEEE. The CDR3 contains 15 residues. J was trimmed by 0 bases and V by 3 bases; bases with no gene match: 5. The DNA of the CDR3 is TGTGCCAGCAGCTCGGGGACAGTTTTGAACACTGAAGCTTTCTTT. This encodes CASSSGTVLNTEAFF.

The chain carries TRBV27 and TRBJ2-7, with 7 positions matching TRBD2. This CDR3 is built from 15 residues. The V and J ends lost 4 bases and 0 bases, in that order; junction bases with no gene match: 6. Per germline, CDR1 MNHEY and CDR2 SMNVEV (reference sequence). The CDR3 region is CASSSHSSGSYEQYF. The DNA for the CDR3 is TGTGCCAGCAGTTCGCATTCTAGCGGCTCCTACGAGCAGTACTTC.

This clonotype was seen only a few times. CDR3 in amino acids: CASSRDRDSGANVLTF. The CDR3 region has the DNA TGTGCCAGCAGCCGGGACAGGGACTCTGGGGCCAACGTCCTGACTTTC. The genes are TRBV7-3 and TRBJ2-6; the match to TRBD1 covers 9 bases. The CDR3 is made up of 16 amino acids. V lost 5 bases and J lost 0; bases outside the gene matches: 2. Germline lookup yields CDR1 SGHTA and CDR2 FQGTGA.

V is TRBV7-9 and J is TRBJ2-5, with a weak D call TRBD1 (6 bases). V was pared by 5 bases and J by 4 bases, with 14 bases between. CDR3 length: 14 amino acids. CDR1 and CDR2 (germline): SEHNR, FQNEAQ (reference sequence). CDR3 loop: CASSRHTGRETQYF. In DNA form, the CDR3 reads TGTGCCAGCAGCCGCCACACAGGGCGAGAGACCCAGTACTTC.

Many counts were recorded for this clonotype. The chain uses TRBV6-4 and TRBJ2-6, with 7 bases lining up with TRBD1. J was trimmed by 2 bases and V by 2 bases; bases with no gene match: 0. The CDR3 covers 15 residues. Germline assignment: CDR1 MRHNA and CDR2 SNTAGT. CDR3 sequence: CASSDTGAGANVLTF. CDR3 DNA sequence: TGTGCCAGCAGTGACACAGGGGCTGGGGCCAACGTCCTGACTTTC.

The V and J genes are TRBV29-1 and TRBJ1-1; TRBD1 agrees at 11 bases. V was pared by 6 bases and J by 1 base, with 7 bases of the junction left unmatched. CDR3 length equals 15 residues. CDR1 SQVTM and CDR2 ANQGSEA come from the germline V gene. The CDR3 is CSVGDRGVGNTEAFF. The CDR3 bases are TGCAGCGTCGGGGACAGGGGGGTAGGGAACACTGAAGCTTTCTTT.

The chain couples TRBV25-1 to TRBJ2-1, with a possible D match to TRBD2 (5 bases). V was cut by 4 bases and J by 0 bases, with 10 bases left in between. CDR1 is MGHDK, CDR2 SYGVNS, per germline. The CDR3 runs 15 residues. The CDR3 here is CASSGAESSYNEQFF. In DNA, the CDR3 is TGTGCCAGCAGTGGAGCGGAAAGCTCCTACAATGAGCAGTTCTTC.

The chain is built from TRBV6-5 and TRBJ1-2, with D possibly matching TRBD1 (6 bases). This CDR3 region has 14 residues. The V and J ends lost 5 bases and 4 bases respectively, with 14 bases between them. Germline CDR1 is MNHEY and CDR2 is SVGAGI. The CDR3 bases are TGTGCCAGCAGTGCCACGGGACATATCTATGGCTACACCTTC. Translated: CASSATGHIYGYTF.

This chain joins TRBV4-2 and TRBJ1-2, with D hard to call. V was trimmed by 0 bases and J by 2 bases, leaving 10 bases between them. This CDR3 comprises 15 residues. Per the germline V gene, CDR1 is LGHNA and CDR2 is YNFKEQ. The CDR3 DNA is TGTGCCAGCAGCCAAGAGGGGAACCCCAACTATGGCTACACCTTC. Protein product: CASSQEGNPNYGYTF.

This clonotype showed up just a few times. J is TRBJ1-2 and V is TRBV5-1; TRBD1 might be the D (5 bases). V lost 4 bases, J lost 2 bases, and 9 bases lay in between. Germline-derived CDR1 and CDR2 are SGHRS and YFSETQ. There are 13 residues in the CDR3. The CDR3 sequence is CASSDSPNYGYTF. CDR3 nucleotide sequence: TGCGCCAGCAGCGACAGTCCCAACTATGGCTACACCTTC.

This clonotype showed up just a few times. The rearrangement links TRBV25-1 to TRBJ2-7, with 7 bases aligning to TRBD1. Trimming cost V 4 bases and J 2 bases; bases outside gene matches: 5. The germline V gene encodes CDR1 MGHDK and CDR2 SYGVNS. This CDR3 contains 14 residues. The CDR3 region is CASSVQGTPYEQYF. The CDR3 DNA reads TGTGCCAGCAGTGTACAGGGGACGCCCTACGAGCAGTACTTC.

The chain uses TRBV30 and TRBJ2-5; D gene unclear. The V end lost 0 bases, the J end lost 0 bases, and 8 bases lay between the germline ends. Looked up from germline, CDR1 is GTSNPN and CDR2 is SVGIG (reference sequence). The CDR3 spans 14 residues. CDR3 loop: CAWSVIGNQETQYF. CDR3 coding DNA: TGTGCCTGGAGTGTAATCGGCAACCAAGAGACCCAGTACTTC.

In its sample, this clonotype was seen many times. The chain has TRBV7-2 and TRBJ2-5; D could derive from TRBD1 or TRBD2 (7 bases each). The germline gives CDR1 SGHTA, CDR2 FQGNSA. V was shortened by 5 bases and J by 3 bases, with 16 bases between the two germline ends. This CDR3 contains 15 residues. CDR3 loop: CASSPSRGTEETQYF. The DNA of the CDR3 is TGTGCCAGCAGCCCTTCGCGGGGGACAGAAGAGACCCAGTACTTC.

The CDR3 loop is CASSSKAQDLREQYF. DNA for the CDR3: TGTGCCAGCTCTTCAAAAGCCCAGGATCTCCGCGAGCAGTACTTC. The gene calls are TRBV18 and TRBJ2-7; D is uncertain. CDR1 is KGHSH, CDR2 LQKENI, per germline. CDR3 length equals 15 residues. V was cut by 6 bases and J by 6 bases, with 21 bases left in between.

This clonotype was recorded a few times. The V and J genes are TRBV20-1 and TRBJ1-4; D is undetermined. With 0 bases removed from V and 5 bases from J, the gap between germline ends came to 13 bases. The CDR3 loop spans 15 amino acids. The germline V gene encodes CDR1 DFQATT and CDR2 SNEGSKA (reference sequence). This CDR3 is CSARDGRRSNEKLFF. CDR3 bases: TGCAGTGCTAGAGATGGGCGTCGGTCGAATGAAAAACTGTTTTTT.

This clonotype was counted between two and nine times. V and J are TRBV7-8 and TRBJ2-1, with a tentative D call TRBD2 (5 bases). This CDR3 has 17 residues. V lost 4 bases to trimming and J lost 0 bases, with 16 bases between them. Germline V gives CDR1 SGHVS, CDR2 FQNEAQ. CDR3 protein: CASSSPASGSSYNEQFF. CDR3 coding DNA: TGTGCCAGCAGCTCCCCGGCGAGCGGTAGCTCCTACAATGAGCAGTTCTTC.

The V gene is TRBV18, the J gene TRBJ1-1; perhaps TRBD1 as D (6 bases). The CDR3 length is 12 residues. The germline gives CDR1 KGHSH, CDR2 LQKENI. Trimming removed 6 bases from V and 7 bases from J, with 12 bases in between. The CDR3 sequence is CASSRDRSEAFF. The CDR3 region has the DNA TGTGCCAGCTCCCGTGACAGGAGTGAAGCTTTCTTT.